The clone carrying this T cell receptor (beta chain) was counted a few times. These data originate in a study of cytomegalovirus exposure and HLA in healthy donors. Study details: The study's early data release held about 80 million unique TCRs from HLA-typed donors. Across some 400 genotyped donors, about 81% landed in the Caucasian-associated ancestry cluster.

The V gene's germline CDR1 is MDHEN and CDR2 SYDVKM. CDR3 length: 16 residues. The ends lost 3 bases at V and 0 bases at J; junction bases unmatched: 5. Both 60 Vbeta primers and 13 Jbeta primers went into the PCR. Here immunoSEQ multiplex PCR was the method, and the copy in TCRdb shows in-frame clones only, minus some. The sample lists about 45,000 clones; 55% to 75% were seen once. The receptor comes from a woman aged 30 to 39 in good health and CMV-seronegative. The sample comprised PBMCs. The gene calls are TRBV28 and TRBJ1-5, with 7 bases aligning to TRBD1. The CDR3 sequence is CASSFRKGASNQPQHF. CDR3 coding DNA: TGTGCCAGCAGTTTCCGAAAGGGGGCTAGCAATCAGCCCCAGCATTTT.